The entry that follows covers one T cell receptor (beta chain) sequence. The target of this receptor is not known. The record has no base qualities; no much larger clone is one base away. RNA was extracted using the RNeasy kit, and roughly 0.5 to 1 ug of the RNA was reverse transcribed with random hexamers. The immunoSEQ multiplex PCR assay, which covers 54 Vbeta and 13 Jbeta segments, was used to amplify TCR beta CDR3 regions. PCR amplification bias was corrected by using a synthetic template baseline for primer optimization and computational correction. Under the source paper's analysis protocol: Reads were annotated to V, D and J genes per IMGT and analyzed with immunoSEQ Analyzer, keeping only productive sequences. Clonality was computed as one minus Shannon entropy normalized by log2 of the number of productive unique sequences. Public and private clones were assessed among the 100 most prevalent clones of each patient and control. Clones were defined as Susac-specific if absent from the healthy and MS cohorts, from around 1,000 published viral clones and from other ImmuneACCESS disease sequences. In TCRdb, the public reads were trimmed at Q25 with fastp and aligned with MiXCR, with productive beta chains retained. Every distinct CDR3 protein forms one entry, paired with its most common genes and DNA. Clone size and V and J calls follow TCRdb, not the original study. This sample holds tens of thousands of distinct CDR3 sequences; 95% were observed only once. Clones ranked in the top ten supply 0.4% to 0.5% of the sample.

Inclusive of the bounding cysteine and phenylalanine, the CDR3 is 14 residues long. Only the CDR3 DNA stays, 42 bases, in frame from base 1. The CDR1 and CDR2 encoded by the germline V gene are SGDLS and YYNGEE. Trimming costs V 0 bases and J 1 base, and their ends lie 7 bases apart. These data are taken from a study of CD8 T cells in Susac syndrome (dated by TCRdb to between 2018 and 2020). Context from the whole study: Among the sequenced Susac syndrome patients, about 6 had clinically active disease and roughly eight were in clinical remission. At the time of blood withdrawal, Susac syndrome patients were either therapy-naive, taking corticosteroids (with some also receiving IVIg), or on IVIg alone. The study used repertoire sequencing to test whether antigen drove CD8+ T cell activation and differentiation in Susac syndrome. Clonality of the CD8+ T cell repertoire was compared between about a dozen healthy donors, roughly 14 Susac syndrome patients and 15 multiple sclerosis patients.

Peripheral blood CD8+ and CD4+ T cells from healthy donors, Susac syndrome patients and multiple sclerosis patients were profiled using high-throughput TCR beta sequencing. Recently defined diagnostic criteria for definite or probable disease were met by the Susac syndrome patients. Bulk CD8+ and CD4+ T cells were purified by magnetic negative isolation, whereas CD8+ TEMRA cells were enriched by FACS. Blood was drawn into EDTA tubes, processed within 24 hours, and PBMCs were isolated by density gradient centrifugation. PBMCs intended for TCR sequencing were cryopreserved in liquid nitrogen and thawed later in a water bath at 37 degrees C. A purity of at least 90% was achieved for sorted or isolated CD4+, CD8+ and CD8+ TEMRA cells. General study outcomes and caveats: The TCR sequencing and HLA analysis was acknowledged to have included a relatively small number of individuals. In the total CD8+ and CD8+ TEMRA repertoires, around 15 and five Susac-specific public clones, respectively, were identified. Clonal expansion was observed in Susac syndrome CD8+ repertoires, with the highest expansion in CD8+ TEMRA cells and greater expansion in clinically active than in remitting patients.

Sequenced: CD8+ T cells from PBMCs. The sequence links TRBV9 to TRBJ2-5, with a weak D call of TRBD2 (5 bases match). The TCR was taken from a human donor with Susac syndrome. The CDR3 here reads CASSVGSGQETQYF. The bases read TGTGCCAGCAGCGTAGGGAGCGGCCAAGAGACCCAGTACTTC. Reference TRBV9 and TRBJ2-5 proteins supply the regions before and after the CDR3; the full variable domain is: DSGVTQTPKHLITATGQRVTLRCSPRSGDLSVYWYQQSLDQGLQFLIQYYNGEERAKGNILERFSAQQFPDLHSELNLSSLELGDSALYFCASSVGSGQETQYFGPGTRLLVL.